The 9 T cell receptor beta chains listed next were all sequenced from one sample in a study of sequential checkpoint blockade in melanoma. Documented treatment: randomized to nivolumab then ipilimumab (arm A) or the reverse (arm B). Profiling relied on immunoSEQ multiplex PCR, and the TCRdb table lists in-frame clones only, not all of them. Here the sample spans some 5,000 clones, 70% to 85% being singletons. The material was CD8+ T cells sorted from blood (inferred from file names), obtained from a patient given nivolumab and ipilimumab in sequence. These receptors all come from a human donor with melanoma.

The chain employs TRBV6-5 and TRBJ1-4; D not certain. V was clipped by 3 bases and J by 5 bases, with 16 bases between them. Germline assignment: CDR1 MNHEY and CDR2 SVGAGI. The CDR3 contains 16 residues. This chain's CDR3 is CASSYGRQAANEKLFF. The CDR3 DNA reads TGTGCCAGCAGTTATGGCCGTCAGGCCGCGAATGAAAAACTGTTTTTT.

This clone was detected a few times. The chain combines TRBV2 with TRBJ2-7; D is perhaps TRBD2 (6 bases). The germline V gene encodes CDR1 SNHLY and CDR2 FYNNEI. This CDR3 comprises 15 residues. The ends were cut back, 7 bases at V and 6 bases at J, with 22 bases in the middle. CDR3 sequence reads: CASMEVTGVKIEQYF. CDR3 in DNA: TGTGCCAGCATGGAAGTGACGGGAGTAAAAATCGAGCAGTACTTC.

The chain carries TRBV7-8 and TRBJ2-5; TRBD2 is a possible D gene (6 bases). The CDR3 extends over 13 amino acids. Germline V gene sequence: CDR1 SGHVS, CDR2 FQNEAQ. The V gene lost 6 bases and the J gene lost 9 bases, with 17 bases spanning the gap. The CDR3 nucleotides read TGTGCCAGCAGTCCCGGGCCCAGCGGGCCCCAGTACTTC. The encoded protein is CASSPGPSGPQYF.

The rearrangement joins TRBV6-1 to TRBJ2-1, with D tentatively TRBD1 (8 bases). V was pared by 6 bases and J by 5 bases, with 17 bases between. CDR3 size: 15 residues. Germline CDR1 MNHNS, CDR2 SASEGT. The CDR3 loop reads CASSSGTGLNNEQFF. The CDR3 DNA reads as TGTGCCAGCAGCAGCGGGACAGGCCTTAACAATGAGCAGTTCTTC.

The table lists this clone with a few counts. The V gene is TRBV7-8, the J gene TRBJ2-7; D ambiguous. Germline CDR1 SGHVS, CDR2 FQNEAQ. V was trimmed by 1 base and J by 5 bases, leaving 9 bases between them. This CDR3 comprises 13 residues. The DNA for the CDR3 is TGTGCCAGCAGCTTAGAAGGTGCGGACGAGCAGTACTTC. This translates into CASSLEGADEQYF.

The rearrangement links TRBV7-2 to TRBJ2-1; no firm D call. The CDR3 is made up of 12 amino acids. The V end was cut by 10 bases, the J end by 3 bases, with 10 bases between. CDR1 and CDR2 from the germline V gene are SGHTA and FQGNSA. The DNA of the CDR3 is TGTGCCACCGCCCTATACTACAATGAGCAGTTCTTC. Protein sequence: CATALYYNEQFF. Full variable domain (missing parts from reference TRBV7-2 and TRBJ2-1): GAGVSQSPSNKVTEKGKDVELRCDPISGHTALYWYRQSLGQGLEFLIYFQGNSAPDKSGLPSDRFSAERTGGSVSTLTIQRTQQEDSAVYLCATALYYNEQFFGPGTRLTVL.

A single count supports this clone. The chain joins TRBV7-8 to TRBJ2-7; D uncertain. V was cut by 0 bases and J by 3 bases, with 12 bases left in between. The V gene's germline CDR1 is SGHVS and CDR2 FQNEAQ. The CDR3 contains 15 residues. CDR3 DNA sequence: TGTGCCAGCAGCTTAGCGAGGTATCCTAACTACGAGCAGTACTTC. This gives the protein CASSLARYPNYEQYF.

CDR3 sequence: CASSLFIDEQYF. For the CDR3, the DNA is TGTGCCAGCAGCTTATTTATAGACGAGCAGTACTTC. J is TRBJ2-7 and V is TRBV7-9; D unresolved. V was shortened by 2 bases and J by 5 bases, with 7 bases between the two germline ends. Germline lookup yields CDR1 SEHNR and CDR2 FQNEAQ (reference sequence). The CDR3 runs to 12 residues.

DNA of the CDR3: TGCGCCAGCAGCCAAGATTGGAGCGCCAGCACAGATACGCAGTATTTT. Protein product: CASSQDWSASTDTQYF. The V call is TRBV4-1, the J call TRBJ2-3; D uncertain. CDR3 length: 16 residues. Germline V lookup: CDR1 MGHRA, CDR2 YSYEKL. Trimming left V 0 bases short and J 0 bases short, with 10 bases between.